Listed below are T cell receptor beta chains from one sample, sequenced in a study of identical twins. Each CDR3 protein gets one entry after TCRdb re-called the 5' RACE reads with MiXCR. The repertoire holds 550,000 to 800,000 distinct CDR3 sequences, with 7.1% as singletons. The same data also went into a second study, on yellow fever vaccine responses in identical twins.

Sequencing was carried out using PBMCs. The receptors come from a woman aged 18-29 years in good health. The CDR3 runs from the conserved cysteine through the conserved F or W. The D gene is left open where the match is weak. Rows give clone size only sometimes, using once, few, many, or a class for an expanded clone.

d_call	v_call	j_call	clone_size	cdr3_nt	cdr3_aa
NA	TRBV20-1	TRBJ1-6	NA	TGCAGTGCGGTGAGACACTCTAATTCACCCCTCCACTTT	CSAVRHSNSPLHF
TRBD1	TRBV12-3/TRBV12-4	TRBJ1-1	many	TGTGCCAGCAGTGGGGGCGCTGGACAGGCAATCACTGAAGCTTTCTTT	CASSGGAGQAITEAFF
TRBD1	TRBV5-1	TRBJ2-1	few	TGCGCCAGCAGTCCACAGGGGGCGCAAATTTTGGGGCAACAGTTCTTC	CASSPQGAQILGQQFF
NA	TRBV7-8	TRBJ2-3	few	TGTGCCAGCAGCTTAAGGAGTGGAAGTTACACGACAGATACGCAGTATTTT	CASSLRSGSYTTDTQYF
NA	TRBV7-8	TRBJ1-2	many	TGTGCCAGCAGCTTAGTAGGGGGGGATGGCTACACCTTC	CASSLVGGDGYTF
NA	TRBV5-1	TRBJ2-1	few	TGCGCCAGCAGTACCTTGGGCCCTGGCAATGAGCAGTTCTTC	CASSTLGPGNEQFF
TRBD1	TRBV5-6	TRBJ1-2	few	TGTGCCAGCAGCTTTATTGAGACAGGGGGCGGCTACACCTTC	CASSFIETGGGYTF
NA	TRBV24-1	TRBJ2-6	NA	TGTGCCACCAGTGTGGCTGGGGCCAACGTCCTGACTTTC	CATSVAGANVLTF
NA	TRBV29-1	TRBJ2-3	few	TGCAGCGCCCACCACAACCAAGTAGGCACAGATACGCAGTATTTT	CSAHHNQVGTDTQYF
TRBD2	TRBV25-1	TRBJ2-5	many	TGTGCCAGCAGTCAGGCGGACACGGGGGGTAGAGAGACCCAGTACTTC	CASSQADTGGRETQYF
NA	TRBV7-6	TRBJ2-5	few	TGTGCCAGCAGCTTACGGGTGGGGGGAGAGACCCAGTACTTC	CASSLRVGGETQYF
NA	TRBV20-1	TRBJ2-5	NA	TGCAGTGCTAGAGATCTGGCAGTAGATAAAGAGACCCAGTACTTC	CSARDLAVDKETQYF
TRBD2	TRBV5-1	TRBJ2-5	NA	TGCGCGCCAATCGCCCTCAGGGAGGGGACCCAGTACTTC	CAPIALREGTQYF
NA	TRBV4-1	TRBJ1-2	NA	TGCGCCAGCAGCCACACGGGTTCCGGGACCTATGGCTACACCTTC	CASSHTGSGTYGYTF
TRBD2	TRBV2	TRBJ2-3	NA	TGTGCCAGCAAACCGGGACTAGCTGGCACCGCCACAGATACGCAGTATTTT	CASKPGLAGTATDTQYF
NA	TRBV12-3/TRBV12-4	TRBJ2-1	many	TGTGCCAGCACGGGGGAGCCCTCCTACAATGAGCAGTTCTTC	CASTGEPSYNEQFF
NA	TRBV11-2	TRBJ2-2	few	TGTGCCAGCGCAAGGCAGGGTGAGGTCACCGGGGAGCTGTTTTTT	CASARQGEVTGELFF
TRBD1	TRBV5-1	TRBJ2-3	few	TGCGCCAGCAACCCGACAGGGGGCATCACAGATACGCAGTATTTT	CASNPTGGITDTQYF
NA	TRBV6-1	TRBJ1-1	many	TGTGCCAGCAGTGAATACCCACGGGGGACTATGAACACTGAAGCTTTCTTT	CASSEYPRGTMNTEAFF
NA	TRBV20-1	TRBJ1-2	many	TGCAGTGCTAGAGTGGCGCGATTGTGGGGAGCTAACTATGGCTACACCTTC	CSARVARLWGANYGYTF
TRBD2	TRBV4-1	TRBJ2-5	few	TGCGCCAGCAGCCAAGTGTTCGCTAGCGGGAGGGCCACGGGGGAGACCCAGTACTTC	CASSQVFASGRATGETQYF
NA	TRBV19	TRBJ1-6	few	TGTGCCAGTAGGACCTCGGGTTCACCCCTCCACTTT	CASRTSGSPLHF
NA	TRBV2	TRBJ2-7	many	TGTGCCAGCAGTGAAGGGGGCCCCGGCCCCTACGAGCAGTACTTC	CASSEGGPGPYEQYF
NA	TRBV20-1	TRBJ2-2	many	TGCAGTGCTAGTTGGGGAACGAACACCGGGGAGCTGTTTTTT	CSASWGTNTGELFF
NA	TRBV3-1	TRBJ2-4	NA	TGTGCCAGCAGCCGCGGAGGTGATCTAGCCAAAAACATTCAGTACTTC	CASSRGGDLAKNIQYF
NA	TRBV24-1	TRBJ2-2	NA	TGTGCCACCAGTGACCACACCGGGGAGCTGTTTTTT	CATSDHTGELFF
TRBD2	TRBV18	TRBJ2-1	few	TGTGCCAGCTCACCATGGAGCGGGAACTACAATGAGCAGTTCTTC	CASSPWSGNYNEQFF
TRBD2	TRBV29-1	TRBJ2-1	few	TGCAGCGAGCGGGGGAGCTCCTACAATGAGCAGTTCTTC	CSERGSSYNEQFF